What follows are 24 T cell receptor beta chains derived from one specimen sequenced in a study of blood T cell repertoires in COVID-19. This table comes from immunoSEQ multiplex PCR, and its TCRdb copy is limited to in-frame clones, with some not included. The data show roughly 250,000 clones, over 75% seen once. Material: peripheral blood. These receptors were collected from a human donor in a cohort sampled during active COVID-19.

The chain has TRBV7-2 and TRBJ1-6; 9 bases match TRBD1. CDR1 and CDR2 from the germline V gene are SGHTA and FQGNSA. The CDR3 consists of 13 residues. V was pared by 6 bases and J by 6 bases, with 0 bases of the junction left unmatched. The CDR3 loop reads CASRGQGNSPLHF. CDR3 DNA sequence: TGTGCCAGCAGGGGACAGGGTAATTCACCCCTCCACTTT.

In this sample, this clone turned up once. V is TRBV11-3 and J is TRBJ2-1, with TRBD2 matching 9 bases. The germline V gene encodes CDR1 SGHNT and CDR2 YENEEA. The CDR3 has 16 amino acids. Trimming at V came to 1 base and at J to 3 bases, leaving 4 bases not matched to a gene. The CDR3 loop is CASSLGGTSNYNEQFF. The CDR3 DNA follows: TGTGCCAGCAGCTTAGGAGGGACTAGCAACTACAATGAGCAGTTCTTC.

The V and J genes are TRBV27 and TRBJ2-1, with 10 bases lining up with TRBD1. V shed 4 bases and J 4 bases; nucleotides not matched to a gene: 4. CDR1 is MNHEY and CDR2 is SMNVEV in the germline V gene (reference sequence). The CDR3 has 15 residues. The CDR3 DNA is TGTGCCAGCAGTTCAGGGACAGGGGTTTACAATGAGCAGTTCTTC. It is translated as CASSSGTGVYNEQFF.

The J gene is TRBJ1-2, the V gene TRBV14; 7 bases are a match to TRBD1. The germline V gene has CDR1 SGHDN and CDR2 FVKESK. V lost 2 bases, J lost 4 bases, and 4 bases stayed unmatched. This CDR3 spans 14 amino acids. The CDR3: CASSQLTGFYGYTF. Here the CDR3 DNA reads TGTGCCAGCAGCCAACTGACAGGGTTCTATGGCTACACCTTC. Filled out from reference TRBV14 and TRBJ1-2, the complete variable domain reads EAGVTQFPSHSVIEKGQTVTLRCDPISGHDNLYWYRRVMGKEIKFLLHFVKESKQDESGMPNNRFLAERTGGTYSTLKVQPAELEDSGVYFCASSQLTGFYGYTFGSGTRLTVV.

The chain combines TRBV7-9 with TRBJ2-7; 11 bases map to TRBD2. The junction had 9 bases not matched to a gene; V was cut back by 4 bases and J by 7 bases. The germline gives CDR1 SEHNR, CDR2 FQNEAQ (reference sequence). The CDR3 totals 15 residues. The CDR3: CASSYSTSGSAEQYF. The CDR3 DNA sequence: TGTGCCAGCAGCTACTCCACTAGCGGGAGTGCGGAGCAGTACTTC.

This sequence joins TRBV18 and TRBJ1-1; a possible D gene is TRBD1 (5 bases). V lost 4 bases, J lost 1 base, and 25 bases lay in between. The CDR3 covers 19 residues. In germline, CDR1 is KGHSH, CDR2 LQKENI. CDR3 DNA: TGTGCCAGCTCACTCTCCCTGGGGCGGCATAGAACGAGGAACACTGAAGCTTTCTTT. This translates into CASSLSLGRHRTRNTEAFF.

The chain is built from TRBV27 and TRBJ2-5; 16 bases are a match to TRBD2. Per the germline V gene, CDR1 is MNHEY and CDR2 is SMNVEV (reference sequence). V lost 6 bases and J lost 5; bases outside the gene matches: 6. This CDR3 comprises 16 residues. The CDR3 region is CASRPGLAGGLETQYF. The CDR3 DNA is TGTGCCAGCAGACCGGGACTAGCGGGGGGGCTCGAGACCCAGTACTTC.

The chain is built from TRBV7-9 and TRBJ2-3; TRBD1 agrees at 8 bases. The CDR3 covers 12 residues. The junction had 2 bases not matched to a gene; V was cut back by 5 bases and J by 7 bases. Per the germline V gene, CDR1 is SEHNR and CDR2 is FQNEAQ (reference sequence). The CDR3 DNA is TGTGCCAGCAGCGGCAGGGGGCATACGCAGTATTTT. Translating gives CASSGRGHTQYF.

This clone was observed once. The chain has TRBV7-3 and TRBJ2-1; D might be TRBD2 (6 bases). The CDR3 has 14 amino acids. V was pared by 5 bases and J by 8 bases, with 16 bases between. CDR1 and CDR2 from the germline V gene are SGHTA and FQGTGA. CDR3 residues: CASSPGWRVHEQFF. The DNA of the CDR3 is TGTGCCAGCAGCCCCGGGTGGAGGGTCCATGAGCAGTTCTTC. Drawing the rest from reference TRBV7-3 and TRBJ2-1, the complete variable domain is GAGVSQTPSNKVTEKGKYVELRCDPISGHTALYWYRQSLGQGPEFLIYFQGTGAADDSGLPNDRFFAVRPEGSVSTLKIQRTERGDSAVYLCASSPGWRVHEQFFGPGTRLTVL.

The genes are TRBV14 and TRBJ2-7; 8 bases map to TRBD1. The junction had 3 bases not matched to a gene; V was cut back by 2 bases and J by 0 bases. The CDR3 sequence is 15 residues long. Per the germline V gene, CDR1 is SGHDN and CDR2 is FVKESK. CDR3 nucleotides: TGTGCCAGCAGCCAATCAGGGGGCTACTCCTACGAGCAGTACTTC. This codes for CASSQSGGYSYEQYF.

This chain links TRBV19 with TRBJ1-1, with 9 bases fitting TRBD1. Germline V gene sequence: CDR1 LNHDA, CDR2 SQIVND (reference sequence). The CDR3 has 14 residues. Losses at the gene ends were 3 bases for V and 9 bases for J; bases not matched to a gene: 8. This chain's CDR3 is CASSMKGQGFKAFF. CDR3 coding DNA: TGTGCCAGTAGTATGAAGGGACAGGGCTTCAAAGCTTTCTTT. The entire variable domain, with the rest obtained from reference TRBV19 and TRBJ1-1, is as follows: DGGITQSPKYLFRKEGQNVTLSCEQNLNHDAMYWYRQDPGQGLRLIYYSQIVNDFQKGDIAEGYSVSREKKESFPLTVTSAQKNPTAFYLCASSMKGQGFKAFFGQGTRLTVV.

This clone has at least ten counts. The chain uses TRBV15 and TRBJ2-1; 9 positions agree with TRBD2. J lost 2 bases, V lost 3 bases, and 2 bases had no gene match. CDR1 is LNHNV and CDR2 is YYDKDF in the germline V gene (reference sequence). The CDR3 consists of 15 residues. The DNA of the CDR3 is TGTGCCACCAGCAGTGGGACTAGCCCCTACAATGAGCAGTTCTTC. This codes for CATSSGTSPYNEQFF.

This chain joins TRBV10-3 and TRBJ2-1; TRBD2 is a possible D gene (6 bases). This CDR3 has 15 residues. Per germline, CDR1 ENHRY and CDR2 SYGVKD. V was clipped by 6 bases and J by 5 bases, with 17 bases between them. CDR3 nucleotide sequence: TGTGCCATCAGGGGCGCCTCTGGCGGGAACAATGAGCAGTTCTTC. Protein product: CAIRGASGGNNEQFF.

The V and J genes are TRBV12-5 and TRBJ1-2; D is perhaps TRBD1 (5 bases). The CDR3 is 14 residues long. CDR1 and CDR2 from the germline V gene are LGHNT and FRNRAP. Trimming took 4 bases from V and 7 from J, leaving 16 bases between them. In DNA, the CDR3 is TGTGCTAGTGGTTGGGACGGGGGGGACCGTGGCTACACCTTC. Protein: CASGWDGGDRGYTF.

The chain employs TRBV5-5 and TRBJ1-3; a weak D match, TRBD1 (5 bases). The germline V gene encodes CDR1 SGHKS and CDR2 YYEKEE (reference sequence). Between the trimmed V and J ends, which lost 4 bases and 7 bases, there was a span of 15 bases. The CDR3 has 14 residues. This CDR3 is CASSRQGVQNTIYF. The CDR3, as DNA: TGTGCCAGCAGCCGCCAGGGCGTCCAGAACACCATATATTTT.

The J gene is TRBJ2-3, the V gene TRBV6-5; possibly TRBD2 for D (6 bases). Per germline, CDR1 MNHEY and CDR2 SVGAGI. The CDR3 extends over 13 amino acids. V lost 11 bases to trimming and J lost 2 bases, with 14 bases between them. The CDR3 sequence is CAGGTSYTDTQYF. The CDR3 DNA is TGTGCCGGGGGGACTTCCTACACAGATACGCAGTATTTT.

V is TRBV10-2 and J is TRBJ1-3; weak D call: TRBD1 (6 bases). CDR3 length: 16 amino acids. Per germline, CDR1 WSHSY and CDR2 SAAADI. V was clipped by 4 bases and J by 2 bases, with 15 bases between them. For the CDR3, the DNA is TGCGCCAGCAGTGCAGTACAGGGTACTGCTGGAAACACCATATATTTT. It yields the protein CASSAVQGTAGNTIYF.

The V call is TRBV6-1, the J call TRBJ1-3; TRBD1 matches at 8 bases. Trimming took 3 bases from V and 4 from J; bases not matched to a gene: 5. Germline CDR1 is MNHNS and CDR2 is SASEGT. CDR3 length: 15 amino acids. The CDR3 DNA is TGTGCCAGCAGTGACGGGACAGGATCCGGAAACACCATATATTTT. As protein: CASSDGTGSGNTIYF.

This clone was seen repeatedly, ten times or more. The chain recombines TRBV5-6 with TRBJ1-2; D is ambiguous. CDR1 SGHDT and CDR2 YYEEEE come from the germline V gene. This CDR3 spans 12 amino acids. The ends were cut back, 3 bases at V and 8 bases at J, with 11 bases in the middle. The CDR3 spells CASSSVSWGYTF. The CDR3 nucleotides read TGTGCCAGCAGCTCCGTCAGTTGGGGCTACACCTTC. Based on the CDR3 plus reference TRBV5-6 and TRBJ1-2, the full variable domain is DAGVTQSPTHLIKTRGQQVTLRCSPKSGHDTVSWYQQALGQGPQFIFQYYEEEERQRGNFPDRFSGHQFPNYSSELNVNALLLGDSALYLCASSSVSWGYTFGSGTRLTVV.

V and J are TRBV5-1 and TRBJ2-1; 7 bases match TRBD2. CDR1 SGHRS and CDR2 YFSETQ come from the germline V gene. The junction had 3 bases not matched to a gene; V was cut back by 0 bases and J by 0 bases. CDR3 size: 16 residues. CDR3 loop: CASSLASGSSYNEQFF. In DNA, the CDR3 is TGCGCCAGCAGCTTGGCTAGCGGAAGCTCCTACAATGAGCAGTTCTTC.

This clone was seen a single time. The chain joins TRBV7-3 to TRBJ2-2; D gene uncertain. In germline, CDR1 is SGHTA, CDR2 FQGTGA. The ends were cut back, 6 bases at V and 4 bases at J, with 18 bases in the middle. The CDR3 loop spans 16 amino acids. CDR3 in amino acids: CASSNAIGVGTGELFF. DNA for the CDR3: TGTGCCAGCAGTAACGCTATAGGAGTGGGCACCGGGGAGCTGTTTTTT. Combining the CDR3 with reference TRBV7-3 and TRBJ2-2 gives the whole variable domain GAGVSQTPSNKVTEKGKYVELRCDPISGHTALYWYRQSLGQGPEFLIYFQGTGAADDSGLPNDRFFAVRPEGSVSTLKIQRTERGDSAVYLCASSNAIGVGTGELFFGEGSRLTVL.

V and J are TRBV21-1 and TRBJ2-7; the D call TRBD1 from the table was never checked on the DNA. TRBV21-1 is designated a pseudogene. The CDR3 is 16 residues long. CDR3 coding DNA: TGTGCCAGCAGCAAAGGAGACAGACCCCACGTGTGCGAGCAGTACTTC. Amino acids: CASSKGDRPHVCEQYF.

V and J are TRBV11-2 and TRBJ2-7, with TRBD2 matching over 8 bases. The CDR3 runs to 15 residues. Germline loops: CDR1 SGHAT, CDR2 FQNNGV. V lost 6 bases and J lost 0; bases outside the gene matches: 7. CDR3 amino acids: CASRQFGRVSYEQYF. The DNA of the CDR3 is TGTGCCAGCAGACAATTCGGGAGGGTCTCCTACGAGCAGTACTTC.

This chain joins TRBV6-5 and TRBJ1-3; no definite D call. This CDR3 region has 14 residues. The V end was cut by 6 bases, the J end by 0 bases, with 9 bases between. Germline lookup yields CDR1 MNHEY and CDR2 SVGAGI. The CDR3 here is CASSLELSGNTIYF. CDR3 bases: TGTGCCAGCAGCCTCGAGCTCTCTGGAAACACCATATATTTT.